This entry describes one T cell receptor (beta chain). Its antigen remains unknown. This sample was taken from a study of cytomegalovirus exposure and HLA in healthy donors. V lost 0 bases, J lost 5 bases, and 10 bases lay in between. The CDR3 is 14 residues long. The germline gives CDR1 KGHSH, CDR2 LQKENI. Both 60 Vbeta primers and 13 Jbeta primers went into the PCR. Repertoires were generated with immunoSEQ multiplex PCR, while TCRdb's copy carries only in-frame clones and drops some. The sample contains 110,000 to 150,000 clones, approximately 80% of which appear only once. Findings and limits, study-wide: By HLA locus, TCR association rates varied in a later analysis, with DRB1 showing the most and HLA-C the fewest. Specificity of a few CMV-associated chains for CMV antigens was verified in vitro.

The sequence was obtained from a woman between 45 and 65 years old in good health and CMV-seropositive. The chain recombines TRBV18 with TRBJ2-5; D unresolved. Sequencing was performed on PBMCs. The CDR3 bases are TGTGCCAGCTCACCACCGGGTACCGGGGAGACCCAGTACTTC. Its translation: CASSPPGTGETQYF.